This T cell receptor beta chain stems from a study of OX40 agonist ivuxolimab in advanced cancers. J was trimmed by 9 bases and V by 7 bases; bases with no gene match: 8. Germline-derived CDR1 and CDR2 are SGHNT and YYREEE (reference sequence). The CDR3 covers 13 residues. Sequencing was performed with immunoSEQ multiplex PCR; in TCRdb, only in-frame clones are kept and a portion is missing. The sample includes around 84,000 clones, around nine tenths of them seen just once. The genes are TRBV5-4 and TRBJ2-1, with TRBD1 identical over 9 bases. The TCR was taken from an adult with an advanced solid tumor such as melanoma, head and neck, liver or kidney cancer. Material: CD4+ or CD8+ T cells sorted from blood, obtained in a trial of the OX40 agonist ivuxolimab. The CDR3: CASAGQGIGEQFF. For the CDR3, the DNA is TGTGCCAGCGCCGGACAGGGGATCGGTGAGCAGTTCTTC.